These 9 T cell receptor beta chains share one sample of origin, sequenced in a study of T-cell reconstitution after alpha-beta-depleted transplantation in children. As it was prepared, the TCRbeta library received unique molecular identifiers. TCRdb re-called the PCR reads with MiXCR, one entry per CDR3 protein. Of about 440,000 distinct CDR3 sequences detected, over 40% appear once; the ten largest clones hold around a quarter. The material was PBMCs, obtained before TCRalphabeta/CD19-depleted stem cell transplant. These receptors all stem from a girl aged 2-15 years with aplastic anemia, due to receive a stem cell transplant.

In its sample, this clonotype was seen many times. J is TRBJ1-4 and V is TRBV28; D uncertain. V shed 5 bases and J shed 8 bases, with 9 bases lying between them. The CDR3 totals 12 residues. Germline CDR1 is MDHEN and CDR2 is SYDVKM. CDR3 coding DNA: TGTGCCAGCAGTCCCACCACGGAAAAACTGTTTTTT. It encodes CASSPTTEKLFF.

The chain has TRBV7-3 and TRBJ2-3; D not certain. V was clipped by 5 bases and J by 0 bases, with 12 bases between them. In germline, CDR1 is SGHTA, CDR2 FQGTGA. The CDR3 sequence is 15 residues long. The CDR3 DNA sequence: TGTGCCAGCAGCCGAGGCCTTACAAGCACAGATACGCAGTATTTT. Residues: CASSRGLTSTDTQYF.

This clonotype was seen repeatedly, ten times or more. CDR3 amino acids: CSATGTGFYEQYF. The CDR3 bases are TGCAGCGCGACCGGGACAGGGTTTTACGAGCAGTACTTC. This rearrangement joins TRBV20-1 to TRBJ2-7, with TRBD1 identical over 9 bases. Germline V CDR1 and CDR2: DFQATT, SNEGSKA (reference sequence). This CDR3 is 13 amino acids long.

On this clonotype itself: Compared with germline, one end of the junction differs, possibly owing to a read error. The gene calls are TRBV20-1 and TRBJ2-1, with TRBD2 matching 9 bases. The CDR3 loop spans 14 amino acids. Germline V lookup: CDR1 DFQATT, CDR2 SNEGSKA (reference sequence). CDR3 in amino acids: CSARAAGGPPEQFF. The CDR3 DNA sequence: TGCAGTGCCAGAGCGGCGGGAGGGCCCCCTGAGCAGTTCTTC.

This clonotype appeared a few times. V is TRBV28 and J is TRBJ2-3, with 13 bases lining up with TRBD2. The CDR3 covers 17 residues. Trimming at V came to 3 bases and at J to 1 base, leaving 4 bases not matched to a gene. The germline CDR1 and CDR2 sequences are MDHEN and SYDVKM. The CDR3 DNA reads TGTGCCAGCAGTTTCGGGACTAGCGGGATTCGCACAGATACGCAGTATTTT. It specifies CASSFGTSGIRTDTQYF.

This clonotype was recorded only once. This CDR3 reads CASSSLADFYEQYF. For the CDR3, the DNA is TGTGCCAGCAGCTCACTAGCGGATTTCTACGAGCAGTACTTC. The chain employs TRBV5-5 and TRBJ2-7; the match to TRBD2 covers 8 bases. The V segment lost 3 bases and the J segment 3 bases; nucleotides outside the gene matches: 5. Per the germline V gene, CDR1 is SGHKS and CDR2 is YYEKEE (reference sequence). This CDR3 is built from 14 residues.

The J gene is TRBJ2-3, the V gene TRBV7-6; TRBD2 might be the D (5 bases). Between the trimmed V and J ends, which lost 4 bases and 5 bases, there was a span of 13 bases. The CDR3 totals 14 residues. CDR1 is SGHVS and CDR2 is FNYEAQ in the germline V gene. The CDR3 bases are TGTGCCAGCAGCTACTATTCGGCGGGAGATACGCAGTATTTT. Its protein product is CASSYYSAGDTQYF.

This clonotype was observed at least ten times. The V gene is TRBV5-6, the J gene TRBJ2-1, with TRBD2 as a possible D gene (5 bases). Germline values: CDR1 SGHDT, CDR2 YYEEEE. The CDR3 is 17 amino acids. V gave up 0 bases and J gave up 1 base, with 14 bases separating them. The CDR3 coding sequence is TGTGCCAGCAGCTTGGCTAGCAGTCGTTCGTCCTACAATGAGCAGTTCTTC. It codes for CASSLASSRSSYNEQFF.

A few counts support this clonotype. V gene TRBV18 combines with J gene TRBJ1-5, with D uncertain. The V end lost 1 base, the J end lost 3 bases, and 7 bases lay between the germline ends. The CDR3 consists of 14 residues. The V gene's germline CDR1 is KGHSH and CDR2 LQKENI. CDR3 residues: CASSPRGINQPQHF. CDR3 DNA sequence: TGTGCCAGCTCACCACGTGGGATCAATCAGCCCCAGCATTTT. Variable domain in full (rest from reference TRBV18 and TRBJ1-5): NAGVMQNPRHLVRRRGQEARLRCSPMKGHSHVYWYRQLPEEGLKFMVYLQKENIIDESGMPKERFSAEFPKEGPSILRIQQVVRGDSAAYFCASSPRGINQPQHFGDGTRLSIL.